This TCR beta chain was captured by sequencing in a study of low-dose radiotherapy and immunotherapy resistance in tumors (dated by TCRdb to 2021 to 2024). Looking at the study overall: Patients in Cohort 1 were given 0.5 Gy per fraction every 2 weeks, and the prescribed total PTV dose was 6.5 Gy. To make first-strand cDNA, Superscript III was used along with a set of TRAV- and TRBV-specific primers so that both the TCRalpha and TCRbeta chains were covered. Nivolumab was administered intravenously as a 240 mg flat dose every two weeks, and ipilimumab was administered intravenously at 1 mg/kg every six weeks. Patients took aspirin 300 mg orally once daily for four cycles, starting on cycle 1 day 1. Cyclophosphamide 200 mg/m2 was given intravenously every two weeks, one day before each radiation and immunotherapy administration. Randomization of trial participants into treatment groups was not performed. In Cohort 2, 1 Gy per fraction was delivered every two weeks, for a total of 13 Gy over 26 weeks. Eight patients were included in the translational analysis, namely three from the first dose cohort plus the first five from the second dose cohort.

Inclusive of the bounding cysteine and phenylalanine, the CDR3 is 15 residues long. The only DNA kept is the CDR3, 45 bases in frame from the first base. Looking up the germline V gene yields CDR1 SGHTA and CDR2 FQGNSA. The V end loses 4 bases and the J end loses 0 bases, and a stretch of 12 bases separates them. The intended sense of this specimen's time point label: after trial treatment. The intended sense of this specimen's treatment or condition label: LDRT plus nivolumab, ipilimumab, low-dose cyclophosphamide and aspirin (RACIN trial). The donors came from RACIN, which was a single-arm phase I dose-escalation trial that paired nivolumab and ipilimumab with aspirin, low-dose cyclophosphamide and low-dose radiotherapy. Patients with advanced, TIL-negative solid tumors were considered eligible. The sample holds many counts of this clonotype. What antigen it recognizes has not been identified. Per-base qualities were not stored, and no clone one base away is much larger.

The instrument given in TCRdb is Illumina HiSeq 2500. TCRs were amplified for about 18 PCR cycles with Phusion, using a constant-region primer paired with the adapter attached to the V primers. The isolated mRNA was amplified using the MessageAmp II aRNA Amplification Kit, with in vitro transcription performed for roughly 16 hours at 37 degrees C. The Dynabeads mRNA DIRECT Purification Kit was used to isolate the mRNA for TCR sequencing. A second approximately 23-cycle Phusion PCR added indexed Illumina adapters, and products were purified with AMPure XP beads. The original pipeline was this. Using custom Perl scripts, TCR sequences encoding the same protein were pooled, out-of-frame sequences were removed, and the abundance of each clonotype was computed. The analysis excluded TCR sequences that were supported by just one read. Shannon entropy, Gini index, clonality, richness, and the frequency of TCRs shared between repertoires were included as repertoire metrics. TCRdb handled the public reads itself, with Q25 trimming in fastp and clone calling in MiXCR, and kept productive beta chains. When rows share a CDR3 protein, they turn into one entry using the most common DNA and genes. The V and J calls, along with clone size, are taken from TCRdb and not from the paper's own processing. The sample table holds approximately 52,000 distinct CDR3 sequences, of which approximately 31% were seen once. 7% to 10% of the sample is in the top ten clones.

The sequence joins TRBV7-2 to TRBJ1-2; TRBD1 is a weak D gene call, 6 bases matching. The sequence came from a male donor with rectosigmoid adenocarcinoma. Specimen: PBMCs, collected after low-dose radiotherapy plus immunotherapy. The CDR3 loop reads CASSSRQAPNYGYTF. The nucleotide sequence reads TGTGCCAGCAGCTCTAGACAGGCCCCTAACTATGGCTACACCTTC.